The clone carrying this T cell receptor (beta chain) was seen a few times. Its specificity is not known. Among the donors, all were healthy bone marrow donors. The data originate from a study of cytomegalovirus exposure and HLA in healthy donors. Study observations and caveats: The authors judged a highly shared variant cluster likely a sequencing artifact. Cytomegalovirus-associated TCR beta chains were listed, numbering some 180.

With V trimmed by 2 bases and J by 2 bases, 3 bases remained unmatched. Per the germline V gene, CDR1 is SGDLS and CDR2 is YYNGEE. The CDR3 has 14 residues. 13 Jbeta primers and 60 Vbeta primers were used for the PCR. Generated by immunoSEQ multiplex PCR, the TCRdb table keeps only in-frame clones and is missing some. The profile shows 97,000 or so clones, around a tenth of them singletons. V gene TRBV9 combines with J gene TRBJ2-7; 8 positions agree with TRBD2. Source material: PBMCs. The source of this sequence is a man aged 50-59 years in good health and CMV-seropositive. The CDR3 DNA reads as TGTGCCAGCAGCGTGGGACTAGAGACCTACGAGCAGTACTTC. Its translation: CASSVGLETYEQYF.